This TCR beta chain stems from a study of shared clonotypes between healthy human individuals. The V gene end was trimmed by 6 bases and the J gene end by 0 bases; junction bases not matched to a gene: 4. The CDR3 extends over 13 amino acids. The germline V gene encodes CDR1 SQVTM and CDR2 ANQGSEA. Each subset's genomic DNA was shared equally among a number of immunoSEQ plates. The table came from immunoSEQ multiplex PCR; TCRdb's copy has only in-frame clones and leaves some out. Of fewer than 3 million clones in the sample, under 95% were seen once. Source material: naive CD4+ T cells from PBMCs. Sample subset: CD45RA+ positively selected. The gene calls are TRBV29-1 and TRBJ1-1; 7 bases map to TRBD1. This TCR was sampled from a man aged 18 to 29 in good health. Some clones in this sample may be carry-over from other donors' samples. Here the CDR3 reads CSVRGKMNTEAFF. Written as DNA, the CDR3 is TGCAGCGTCAGGGGGAAGATGAACACTGAAGCTTTCTTT.